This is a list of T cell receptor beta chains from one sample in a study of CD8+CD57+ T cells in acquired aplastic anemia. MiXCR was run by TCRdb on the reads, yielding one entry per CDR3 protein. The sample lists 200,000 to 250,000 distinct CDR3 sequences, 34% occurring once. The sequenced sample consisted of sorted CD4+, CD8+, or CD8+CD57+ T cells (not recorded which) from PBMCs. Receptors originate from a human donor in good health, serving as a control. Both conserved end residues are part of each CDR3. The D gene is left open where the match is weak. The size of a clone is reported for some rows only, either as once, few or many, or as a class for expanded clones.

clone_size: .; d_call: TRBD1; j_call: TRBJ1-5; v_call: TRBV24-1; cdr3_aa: CATHGQGGGSQPQHF; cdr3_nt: TGTGCCACGCATGGACAGGGAGGGGGGAGTCAGCCCCAGCATTTT
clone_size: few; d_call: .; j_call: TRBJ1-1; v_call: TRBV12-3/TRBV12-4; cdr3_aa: CASSFPRVGHMNTEAFF; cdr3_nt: TGTGCCAGCAGTTTTCCAAGGGTGGGACACATGAACACTGAAGCTTTCTTT
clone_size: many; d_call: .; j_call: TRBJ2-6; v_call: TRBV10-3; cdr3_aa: CAISDRAGASGANVLTF; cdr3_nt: TGTGCCATCAGTGATAGGGCAGGTGCCTCTGGGGCCAACGTCCTGACTTTC
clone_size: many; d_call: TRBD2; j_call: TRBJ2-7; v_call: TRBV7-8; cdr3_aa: CASSPPLWRESSYEQYF; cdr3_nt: TGTGCCAGCAGCCCTCCCCTCTGGCGGGAGAGTTCCTACGAGCAGTACTTC
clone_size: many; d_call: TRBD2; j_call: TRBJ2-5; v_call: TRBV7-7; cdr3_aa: CASSLGGLAGSSETQYF; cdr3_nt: TGTGCCAGCAGCTTAGGGGGACTAGCGGGATCTTCAGAGACCCAGTACTTC
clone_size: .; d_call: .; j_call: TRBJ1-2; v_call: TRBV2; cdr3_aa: CASSSPPLGGYGYTF; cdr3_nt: TGTGCCAGCAGCTCCCCCCCCCTCGGCGGCTATGGCTACACCTTC
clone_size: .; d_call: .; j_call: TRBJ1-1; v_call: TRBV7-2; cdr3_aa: CASSLAMAGRPEAFF; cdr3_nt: TGTGCCAGCAGCTTAGCGATGGCAGGGAGGCCAGAAGCTTTCTTT
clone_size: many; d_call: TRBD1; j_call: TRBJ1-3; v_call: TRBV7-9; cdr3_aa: CASSLSTGSVGNTIYF; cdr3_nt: TGTGCCAGCAGCTTATCGACAGGGTCCGTCGGAAACACCATATATTTT
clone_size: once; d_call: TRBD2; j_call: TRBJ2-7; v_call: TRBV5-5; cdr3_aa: CASSLGLVIPEQYF; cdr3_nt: TGTGCCAGCAGCTTAGGACTAGTCATCCCCGAGCAGTACTTC
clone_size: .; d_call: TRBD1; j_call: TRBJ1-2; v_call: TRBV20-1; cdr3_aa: CSLTTTGQGAYGYTF; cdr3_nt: TGCAGTCTAACAACTACGGGACAGGGGGCCTATGGCTACACCTTC
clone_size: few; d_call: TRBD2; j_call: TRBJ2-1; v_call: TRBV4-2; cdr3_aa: CASTQGSGDFNEQFF; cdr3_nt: TGTGCCAGCACCCAAGGTAGCGGGGATTTTAATGAGCAGTTCTTC
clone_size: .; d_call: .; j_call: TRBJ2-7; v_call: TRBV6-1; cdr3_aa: CASSFPGEMYEQYF; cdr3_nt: TGTGCCAGCAGTTTCCCCGGGGAAATGTACGAGCAGTACTTC
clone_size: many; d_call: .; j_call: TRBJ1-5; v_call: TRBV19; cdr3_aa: CASRQGNQPQHF; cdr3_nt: TGTGCCAGTAGACAGGGAAATCAGCCCCAGCATTTT
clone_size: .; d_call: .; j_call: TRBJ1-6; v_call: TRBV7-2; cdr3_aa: CASSRRDSPLHF; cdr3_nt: TGTGCCAGCAGCCGAAGGGACTCACCCCTCCACTTT
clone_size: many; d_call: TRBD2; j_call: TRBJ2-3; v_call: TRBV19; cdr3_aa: CASNPRTSGSPVDTQYF; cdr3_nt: TGTGCCAGTAATCCTCGGACTAGCGGGAGCCCGGTGGATACGCAGTATTTT
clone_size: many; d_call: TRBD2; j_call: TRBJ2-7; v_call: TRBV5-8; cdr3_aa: CASSHGTSEAYEQYF; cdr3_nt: TGTGCCAGCAGCCATGGGACTAGCGAAGCCTACGAGCAGTACTTC
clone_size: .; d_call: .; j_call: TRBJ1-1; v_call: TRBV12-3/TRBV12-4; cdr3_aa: CASSPQGNAEAFF; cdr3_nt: TGTGCCAGCAGTCCCCAGGGGAACGCTGAAGCTTTCTTT
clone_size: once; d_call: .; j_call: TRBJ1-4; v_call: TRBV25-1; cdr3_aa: CASSDPSTNEKLFF; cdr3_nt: TGTGCCAGCAGTGACCCCTCAACTAATGAAAAACTGTTTTTT
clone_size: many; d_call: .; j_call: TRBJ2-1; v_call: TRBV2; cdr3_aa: CASSLNGPTYNEQFF; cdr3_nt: TGTGCCAGCAGTCTTAATGGCCCGACCTACAATGAGCAGTTCTTC
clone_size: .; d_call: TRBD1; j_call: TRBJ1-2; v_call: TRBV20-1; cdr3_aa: CSAREDRGLDYGYTF; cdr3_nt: TGCAGTGCTAGGGAGGACAGGGGGCTGGACTATGGCTACACCTTC
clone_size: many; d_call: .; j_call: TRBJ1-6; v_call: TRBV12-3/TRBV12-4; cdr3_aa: CASSFALNSPLHF; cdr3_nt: TGTGCCAGCAGTTTTGCTCTGAATTCACCCCTCCACTTT
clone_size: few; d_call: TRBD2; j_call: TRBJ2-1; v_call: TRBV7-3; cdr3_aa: CASSLKVSSGNEQFF; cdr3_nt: TGTGCCAGCAGCCTTAAGGTTTCTAGCGGTAATGAGCAGTTCTTC
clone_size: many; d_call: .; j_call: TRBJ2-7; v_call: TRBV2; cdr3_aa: CASSTPLGTYEQYF; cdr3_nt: TGTGCCAGCAGTACCCCTCTGGGCACCTACGAGCAGTACTTC
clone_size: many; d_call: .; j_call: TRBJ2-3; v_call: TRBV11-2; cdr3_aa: CASSHGQPSTDTQYF; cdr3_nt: TGTGCCAGCAGCCACGGGCAGCCGAGCACAGATACGCAGTATTTT
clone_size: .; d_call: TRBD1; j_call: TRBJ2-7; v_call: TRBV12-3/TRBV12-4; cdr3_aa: CAGRGLTGYEQYF; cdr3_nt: TGTGCCGGCAGGGGGCTTACCGGCTACGAGCAGTACTTC
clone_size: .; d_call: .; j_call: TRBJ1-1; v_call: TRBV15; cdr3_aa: CATSSRGGNTEAFF; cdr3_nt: TGTGCCACCAGCAGTCGGGGGGGAAACACTGAAGCTTTCTTT
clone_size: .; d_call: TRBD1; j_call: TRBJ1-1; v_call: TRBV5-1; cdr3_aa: CASSLDRGGAEAFF; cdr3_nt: TGCGCCAGCAGCTTGGACAGGGGAGGCGCAGAAGCTTTCTTT
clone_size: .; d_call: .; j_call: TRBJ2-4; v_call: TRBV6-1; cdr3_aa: CASRPSRGSKNIQYF; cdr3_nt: TGTGCCAGCAGACCGAGCAGGGGATCAAAAAACATTCAGTACTTC
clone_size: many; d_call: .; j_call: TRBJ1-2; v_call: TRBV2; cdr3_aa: CASSEVGLRPNYGYTF; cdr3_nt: TGTGCCAGCAGTGAGGTGGGGCTCAGACCTAACTATGGCTACACCTTC
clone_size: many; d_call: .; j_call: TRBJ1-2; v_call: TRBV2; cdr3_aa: CASSAVNYGYTF; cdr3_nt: TGTGCCAGCAGTGCAGTTAACTATGGCTACACCTTC
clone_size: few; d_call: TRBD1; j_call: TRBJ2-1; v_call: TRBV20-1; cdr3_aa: CSATYRGDEQFF; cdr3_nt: TGCAGTGCTACATACAGGGGCGATGAGCAGTTCTTC
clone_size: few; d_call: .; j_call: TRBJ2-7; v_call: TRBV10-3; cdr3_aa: CASSYPGEQYF; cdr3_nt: TGTGCCAGCAGTTATCCGGGCGAGCAGTACTTC
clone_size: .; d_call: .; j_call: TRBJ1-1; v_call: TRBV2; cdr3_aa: CASSEEYAGLDTEAFF; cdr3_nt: TGTGCCAGCAGTGAGGAATACGCGGGGCTAGACACTGAAGCTTTCTTT
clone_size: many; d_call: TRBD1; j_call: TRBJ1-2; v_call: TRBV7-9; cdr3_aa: CASSRGTGGGYTF; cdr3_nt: TGTGCCAGCAGCCGCGGGACAGGTGGAGGCTACACCTTC
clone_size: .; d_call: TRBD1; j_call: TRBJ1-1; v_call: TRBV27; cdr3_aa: CASSSDRGVVTEAFF; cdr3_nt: TGTGCCAGCAGTTCGGACAGGGGGGTGGTCACTGAAGCTTTCTTT
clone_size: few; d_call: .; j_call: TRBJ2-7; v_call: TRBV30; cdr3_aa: CAWSVYSRNDEQYF; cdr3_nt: TGTGCCTGGAGTGTATATTCCAGGAACGACGAGCAGTACTTC
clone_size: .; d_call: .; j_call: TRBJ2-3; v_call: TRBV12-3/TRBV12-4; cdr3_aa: CASSPRRVGRPDTQYF; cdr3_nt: TGTGCCAGCAGTCCTCGCCGGGTGGGTAGGCCAGATACGCAGTATTTT
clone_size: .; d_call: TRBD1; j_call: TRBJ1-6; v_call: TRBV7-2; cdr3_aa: CASSYRQGIRPLHF; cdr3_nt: TGTGCCAGCAGTTACCGACAGGGGATAAGGCCCCTCCACTTT
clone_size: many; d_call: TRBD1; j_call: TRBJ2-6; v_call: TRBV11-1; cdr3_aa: CASSLAVGLGGTFFSGANVLTF; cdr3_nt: TGTGCCAGCAGCTTAGCGGTCGGGTTAGGGGGCACCTTCTTCTCTGGGGCCAACGTCCTGACTTTC
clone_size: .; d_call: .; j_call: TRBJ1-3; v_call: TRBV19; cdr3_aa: CATFGGSGNTIYF; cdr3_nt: TGTGCCACCTTCGGGGGCTCTGGAAACACCATATATTTT
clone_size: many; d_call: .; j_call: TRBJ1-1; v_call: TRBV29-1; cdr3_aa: CSVVSGMNTEAFF; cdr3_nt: TGCAGCGTTGTCAGTGGGATGAACACTGAAGCTTTCTTT
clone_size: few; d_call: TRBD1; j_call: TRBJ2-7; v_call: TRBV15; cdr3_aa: CATSRDGQGNDEQYF; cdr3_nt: TGTGCCACCAGCAGAGACGGACAGGGCAACGACGAGCAGTACTTC
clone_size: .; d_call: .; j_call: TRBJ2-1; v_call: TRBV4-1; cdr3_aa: CASSQVFRTTQENNEQFF; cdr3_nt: TGCGCCAGCAGCCAAGTATTTAGGACTACCCAGGAGAACAATGAGCAGTTCTTC
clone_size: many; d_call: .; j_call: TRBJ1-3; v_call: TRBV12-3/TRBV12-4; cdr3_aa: CASSFGIGSTIYF; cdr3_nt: TGTGCCAGCAGTTTCGGGATCGGGTCCACCATATATTTT
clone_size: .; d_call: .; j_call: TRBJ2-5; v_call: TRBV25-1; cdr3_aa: CASSPLVGVETQYF; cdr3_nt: TGTGCCAGCTCACCACTAGTGGGAGTAGAGACCCAGTACTTC
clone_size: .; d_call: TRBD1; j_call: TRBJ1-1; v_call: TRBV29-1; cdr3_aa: CSVGYRGPVVEAFF; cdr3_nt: TGCAGCGTGGGGTACAGGGGGCCGGTGGTTGAAGCTTTCTTT
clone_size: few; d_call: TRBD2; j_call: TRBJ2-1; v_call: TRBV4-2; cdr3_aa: CASSQDLAGGRNEQFF; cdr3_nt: TGTGCCAGCAGCCAAGATCTTGCGGGAGGGAGGAATGAGCAGTTCTTC
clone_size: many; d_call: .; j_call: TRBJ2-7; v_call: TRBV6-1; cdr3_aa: CASSEADLPPYEQYF; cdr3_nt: TGTGCCAGCAGTGAGGCAGACCTACCCCCCTACGAGCAGTACTTC
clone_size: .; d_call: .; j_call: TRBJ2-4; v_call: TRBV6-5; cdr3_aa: CASSPMNMMDIQYF; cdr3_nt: TGTGCCAGCAGTCCAATGAACATGATGGACATTCAGTACTTC
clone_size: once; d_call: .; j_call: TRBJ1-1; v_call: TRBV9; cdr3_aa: CASSTGYTEAFF; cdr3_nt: TGTGCCAGCAGTACAGGGTATACTGAAGCTTTCTTT
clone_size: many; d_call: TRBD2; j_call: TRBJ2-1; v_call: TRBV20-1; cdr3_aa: CSARELAGGYNEQFF; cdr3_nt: TGCAGTGCTAGAGAGCTAGCGGGAGGGTACAATGAGCAGTTCTTC
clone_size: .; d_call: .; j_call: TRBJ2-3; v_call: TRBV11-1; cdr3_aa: CASSTEGRGTDTQYF; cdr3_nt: TGTGCCAGCAGCACCGAGGGGCGGGGCACAGATACGCAGTATTTT
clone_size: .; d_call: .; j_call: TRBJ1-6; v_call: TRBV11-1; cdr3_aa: CASSFYVGQGNSPLHF; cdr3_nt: TGTGCCAGCAGCTTTTACGTGGGACAAGGAAATTCACCCCTCCACTTT
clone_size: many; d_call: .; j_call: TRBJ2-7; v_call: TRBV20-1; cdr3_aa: CSARILGQGNSYEQYF; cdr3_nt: TGCAGTGCTAGAATACTGGGGCAGGGGAACTCCTACGAGCAGTACTTC
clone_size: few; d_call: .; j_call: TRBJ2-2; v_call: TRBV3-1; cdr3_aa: CASRQTGELFF; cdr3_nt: TGTGCCAGCAGACAGACCGGGGAGCTGTTTTTT
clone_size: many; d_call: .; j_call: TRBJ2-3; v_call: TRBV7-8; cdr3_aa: CASSLETSTDTQYF; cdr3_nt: TGTGCCAGCAGCTTAGAAACGAGCACAGATACGCAGTATTTT
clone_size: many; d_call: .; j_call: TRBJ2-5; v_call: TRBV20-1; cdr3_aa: CSARRAPQETQYF; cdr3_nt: TGCAGTGCGCGCAGGGCCCCCCAAGAGACCCAGTACTTC